This is a list of T cell receptor beta chains from one sample in a study of T-cell memory formation after mild COVID-19. Via MiXCR, TCRdb re-called the 5' RACE reads, giving one row per CDR3 protein. The sample has about 250,000 distinct CDR3 sequences; 15% are singletons. Sequencing input: PBMCs or a T cell subset sorted from them (not recorded which). The receptors shown here come from an adult woman who had mild COVID-19 (a few samples of this study predate the infection). Cell type and time point are not known. The CDR3 runs from the conserved cysteine through the conserved F or W. D genes are given only for firm matches.

d_gene | j_gene | v_gene | CDR3aa
TRBD2 | TRBJ2-1 | TRBV15 | CATSTDLAGASNEQFF
- | TRBJ2-1 | TRBV20-1 | CSGLQRLDEQFF
TRBD1 | TRBJ1-1 | TRBV30 | CAWRGIGTGETEAFF
TRBD1 | TRBJ2-7 | TRBV5-6 | CASGQGVGEQYF
- | TRBJ1-1 | TRBV7-2 | CASSSYSGPKIF
- | TRBJ2-7 | TRBV5-1 | CASSLEYWYEQYF
- | TRBJ1-5 | TRBV5-1 | CASSLGAHQPQHF
- | TRBJ2-7 | TRBV9 | CASSASSFSGTHYEQYF
TRBD1 | TRBJ1-5 | TRBV6-2/TRBV6-3 | CASSYRAGQVRPQHF
- | TRBJ2-7 | TRBV6-1 | CASSEGATYEQYF
TRBD1 | TRBJ1-2 | TRBV18 | CASSPISDRGLGGYTF